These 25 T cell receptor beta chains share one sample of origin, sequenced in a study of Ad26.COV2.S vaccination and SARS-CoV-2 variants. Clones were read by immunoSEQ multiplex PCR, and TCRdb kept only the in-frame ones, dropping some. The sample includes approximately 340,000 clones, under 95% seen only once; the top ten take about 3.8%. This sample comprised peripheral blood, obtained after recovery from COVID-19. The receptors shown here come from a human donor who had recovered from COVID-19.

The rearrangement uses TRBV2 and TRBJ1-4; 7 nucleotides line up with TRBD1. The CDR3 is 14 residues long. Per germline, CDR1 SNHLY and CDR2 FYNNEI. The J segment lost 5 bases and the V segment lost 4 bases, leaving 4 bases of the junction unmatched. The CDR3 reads CASSGTGPNEKLFF. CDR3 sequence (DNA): TGTGCCAGCAGTGGGACAGGCCCCAATGAAAAACTGTTTTTT.

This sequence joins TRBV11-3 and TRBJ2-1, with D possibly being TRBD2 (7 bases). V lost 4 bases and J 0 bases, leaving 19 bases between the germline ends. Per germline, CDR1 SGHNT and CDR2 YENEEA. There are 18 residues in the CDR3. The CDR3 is CASSSPLGGPNSYNEQFF. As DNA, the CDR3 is TGTGCCAGCAGCTCTCCCCTCGGGGGGCCCAACTCCTACAATGAGCAGTTCTTC.

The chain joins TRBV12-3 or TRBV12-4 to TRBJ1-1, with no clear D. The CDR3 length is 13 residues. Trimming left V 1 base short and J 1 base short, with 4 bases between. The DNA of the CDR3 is TGTGCCAGCAGTTTAGGACAGAACACTGAAGCTTTCTTT. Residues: CASSLGQNTEAFF.

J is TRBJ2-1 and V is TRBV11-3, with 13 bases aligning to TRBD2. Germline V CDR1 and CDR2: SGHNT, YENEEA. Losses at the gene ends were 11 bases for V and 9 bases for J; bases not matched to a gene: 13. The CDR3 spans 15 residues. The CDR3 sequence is CASSLGGLAGSEQFF. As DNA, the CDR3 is TGTGCCTCCAGCTTAGGGGGACTAGCGGGGAGTGAGCAGTTCTTC.

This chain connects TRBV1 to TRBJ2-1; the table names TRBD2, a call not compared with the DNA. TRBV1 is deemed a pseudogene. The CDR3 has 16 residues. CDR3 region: CTSSQDGRSSYNEQFF. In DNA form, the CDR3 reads TGCACCAGCAGCCAAGATGGGAGAAGCTCCTACAATGAGCAGTTCTTC.

CDR3 protein: CASSLDKAKNIQYF. CDR3 sequence (DNA): TGTGCCAGCAGCTTGGACAAAGCCAAAAACATTCAGTACTTC. V and J are TRBV5-6 and TRBJ2-4, with no clear D. Germline V gene data show CDR1 as SGHDT and CDR2 as YYEEEE. With 0 bases removed from V and 0 bases from J, the gap between germline ends came to 4 bases. This CDR3 has 14 amino acids.

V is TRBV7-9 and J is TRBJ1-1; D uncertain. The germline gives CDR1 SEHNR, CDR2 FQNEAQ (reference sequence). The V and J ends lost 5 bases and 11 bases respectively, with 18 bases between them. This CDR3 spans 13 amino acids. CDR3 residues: CASSEGTTSPAFF. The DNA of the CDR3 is TGTGCCAGCAGCGAAGGCACAACCAGCCCGGCTTTCTTT.

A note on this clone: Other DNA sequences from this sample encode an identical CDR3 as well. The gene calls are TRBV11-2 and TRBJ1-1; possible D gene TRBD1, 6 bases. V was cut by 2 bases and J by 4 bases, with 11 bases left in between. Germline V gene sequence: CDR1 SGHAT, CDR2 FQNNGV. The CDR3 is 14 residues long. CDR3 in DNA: TGTGCCAGCAGCTTACCTACAGGGAGCACTGAAGCTTTCTTT. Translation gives CASSLPTGSTEAFF.

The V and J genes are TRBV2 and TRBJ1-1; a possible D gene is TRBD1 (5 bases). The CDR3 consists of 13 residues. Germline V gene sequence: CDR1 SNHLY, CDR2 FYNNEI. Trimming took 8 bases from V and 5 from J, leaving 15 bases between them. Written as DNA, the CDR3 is TGTGCCAGCCTAGGACACTCGGGGACTGAAGCTTTCTTT. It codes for CASLGHSGTEAFF.

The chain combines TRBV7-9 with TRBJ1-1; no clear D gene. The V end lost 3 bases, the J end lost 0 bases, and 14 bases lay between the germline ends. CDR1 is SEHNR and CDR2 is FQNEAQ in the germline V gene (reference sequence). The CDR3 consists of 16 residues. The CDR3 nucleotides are TGTGCCAGCAGCTTTAACCCCCGTGGGGTGAACACTGAAGCTTTCTTT. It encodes CASSFNPRGVNTEAFF.

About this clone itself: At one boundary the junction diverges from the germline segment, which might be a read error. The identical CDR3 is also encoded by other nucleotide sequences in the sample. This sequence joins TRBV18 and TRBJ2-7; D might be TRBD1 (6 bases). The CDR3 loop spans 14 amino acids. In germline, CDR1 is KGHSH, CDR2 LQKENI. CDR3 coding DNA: TGTGCCAGCTCACCCTCGGACAGCGCCTACGAACAGTACTTC. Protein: CASSPSDSAYEQYF.

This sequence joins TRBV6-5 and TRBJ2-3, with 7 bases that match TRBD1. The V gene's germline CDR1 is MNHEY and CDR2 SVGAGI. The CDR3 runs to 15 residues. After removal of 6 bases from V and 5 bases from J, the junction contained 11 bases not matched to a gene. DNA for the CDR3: TGTGCCAGCAGCTGGAGAGTAGGGGGCGAAGATACGCAGTATTTT. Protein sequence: CASSWRVGGEDTQYF.

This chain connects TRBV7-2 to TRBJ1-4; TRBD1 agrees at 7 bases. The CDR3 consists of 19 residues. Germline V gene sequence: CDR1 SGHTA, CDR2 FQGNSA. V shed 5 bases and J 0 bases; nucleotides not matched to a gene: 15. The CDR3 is CASSPRGRGSFATNEKLFF. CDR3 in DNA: TGTGCCAGCAGCCCCCGGGGCAGGGGGTCTTTTGCAACTAATGAAAAACTGTTTTTT.

The CDR3 DNA follows: TGTGCCAGCAGCACCGGGACAGCTGGGGAGACCCAGTACTTC. It specifies CASSTGTAGETQYF. V usage is TRBV7-3 and J usage is TRBJ2-5; TRBD1 matches at 7 bases. The CDR3 covers 14 residues. The ends lost 5 bases at V and 5 bases at J; junction bases unmatched: 8. CDR1 and CDR2 from the germline V gene are SGHTA and FQGTGA.

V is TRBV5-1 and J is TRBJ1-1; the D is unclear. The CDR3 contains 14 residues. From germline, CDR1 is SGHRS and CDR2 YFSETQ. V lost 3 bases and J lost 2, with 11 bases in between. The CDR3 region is CASSSVPSNTEAFF. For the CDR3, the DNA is TGCGCCAGCAGCTCAGTCCCTAGCAACACTGAAGCTTTCTTT. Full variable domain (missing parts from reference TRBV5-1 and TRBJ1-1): KAGVTQTPRYLIKTRGQQVTLSCSPISGHRSVSWYQQTPGQGLQFLFEYFSETQRNKGNFPGRFSGRQFSNSRSEMNVSTLELGDSALYLCASSSVPSNTEAFFGQGTRLTVV.

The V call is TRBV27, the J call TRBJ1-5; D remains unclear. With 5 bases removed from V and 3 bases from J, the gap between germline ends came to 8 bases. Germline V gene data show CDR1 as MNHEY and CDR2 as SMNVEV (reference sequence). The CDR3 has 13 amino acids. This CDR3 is CASSPGINQPQHF. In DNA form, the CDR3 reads TGTGCCAGCAGTCCCGGGATCAATCAGCCCCAGCATTTT.

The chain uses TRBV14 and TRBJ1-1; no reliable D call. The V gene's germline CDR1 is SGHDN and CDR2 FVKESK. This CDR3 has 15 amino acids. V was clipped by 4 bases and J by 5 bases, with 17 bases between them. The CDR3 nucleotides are TGTGCCAGCAGCCGAGGGAACATCCTTCGGACTGAAGCTTTCTTT. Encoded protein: CASSRGNILRTEAFF.

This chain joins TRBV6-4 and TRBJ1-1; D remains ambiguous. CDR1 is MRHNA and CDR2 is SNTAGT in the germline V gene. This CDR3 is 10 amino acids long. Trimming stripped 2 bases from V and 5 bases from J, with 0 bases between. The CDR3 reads CASSDTEAFF. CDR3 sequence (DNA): TGTGCCAGCAGTGACACTGAAGCTTTCTTT.

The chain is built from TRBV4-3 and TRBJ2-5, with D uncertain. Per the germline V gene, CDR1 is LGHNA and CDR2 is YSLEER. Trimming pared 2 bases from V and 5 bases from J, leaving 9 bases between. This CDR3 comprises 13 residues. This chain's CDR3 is CASSQRFSETQYF. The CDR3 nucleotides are TGCGCCAGCAGCCAAAGGTTCTCGGAGACCCAGTACTTC.

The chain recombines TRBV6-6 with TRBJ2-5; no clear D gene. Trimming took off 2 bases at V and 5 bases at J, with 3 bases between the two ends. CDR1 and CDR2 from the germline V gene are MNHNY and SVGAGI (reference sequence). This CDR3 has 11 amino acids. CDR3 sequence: CASSYDETQYF. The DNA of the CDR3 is TGTGCCAGCAGTTACGACGAGACCCAGTACTTC.

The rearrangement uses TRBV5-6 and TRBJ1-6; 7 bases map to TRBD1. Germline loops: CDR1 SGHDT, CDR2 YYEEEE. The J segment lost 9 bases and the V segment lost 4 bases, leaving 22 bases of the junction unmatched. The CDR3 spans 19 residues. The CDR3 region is CASSLRSTGTAVGTSPLHF. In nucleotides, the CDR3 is TGTGCCAGCAGCCTCCGATCGACCGGGACAGCCGTCGGGACTTCACCCCTCCACTTT.

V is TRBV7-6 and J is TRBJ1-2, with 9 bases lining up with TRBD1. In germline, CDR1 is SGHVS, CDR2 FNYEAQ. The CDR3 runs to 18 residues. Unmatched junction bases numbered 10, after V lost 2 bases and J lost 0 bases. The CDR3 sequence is CASSLFRTGALANYGYTF. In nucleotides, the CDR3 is TGTGCCAGCAGCTTATTCCGGACAGGGGCTTTAGCTAACTATGGCTACACCTTC.

In nucleotides, the CDR3 is TGTGCCAGTAGTATGGGGGCGGGGACTGAAGCTTTCTTT. Its translation is CASSMGAGTEAFF. The genes are TRBV19 and TRBJ1-1; perhaps TRBD1 as D (6 bases). V shed 3 bases and J shed 5 bases, with 10 bases lying between them. The CDR3 has 13 residues. In germline, CDR1 is LNHDA, CDR2 SQIVND (reference sequence).

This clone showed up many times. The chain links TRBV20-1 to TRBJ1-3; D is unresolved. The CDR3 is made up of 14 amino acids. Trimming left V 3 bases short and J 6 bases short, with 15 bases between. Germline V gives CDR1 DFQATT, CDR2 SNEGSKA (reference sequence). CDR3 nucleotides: TGCAGTGCTAGTCTGTCGGCGGTACCAAACACCATATATTTT. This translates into CSASLSAVPNTIYF.

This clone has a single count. The DNA of the CDR3 is TGTGCCAGCACCGACTTAGAGGGTTATAACAGACTGAACACTGAAGCTTTCTTT. Translation gives CASTDLEGYNRLNTEAFF. The chain combines TRBV7-3 with TRBJ1-1; D uncertain. V lost 7 bases, J lost 0 bases, and 24 bases lay in between. CDR1 and CDR2 (germline): SGHTA, FQGTGA. The CDR3 runs 18 residues.